Sequencing of this TCR beta chain was carried out in a study of T cells after yellow fever vaccination. Study background: Low-cell-number fractions underwent preparation using SMART-Seq v4 Ultra Low Input. Study-wide points: There was a possibility that FACS-sorted repertoires contained abundant clonotypes contaminating from the bulk population.

This clonotype was seen only a few times. Its antigen is currently unknown. V was pared by 0 bases and J by 3 bases, with 23 bases between. The CDR3 spans 18 residues. Looked up from germline, CDR1 is DFQATT and CDR2 is SNEGSKA (reference sequence). Generation of TCR cDNA used 5'RACE template switching (which added a universal primer site and UMIs). TCRdb ran MiXCR on the 5' RACE reads and lists one entry per CDR3 protein. The sample shows around 340,000 distinct CDR3 sequences, approximately 9% of them seen only once. The chain has TRBV20-1 and TRBJ1-1, with D unclear. This sequence originates from a man younger than 35 who received the YFV17D yellow fever vaccine. Source: PBMCs, taken on the day of the first yellow fever vaccination. CDR3: CSARDPFGLSPRDTEAFF. The DNA of the CDR3 is TGCAGTGCTAGAGATCCTTTCGGGTTATCTCCGAGGGACACTGAAGCTTTCTTT.